The 6 T cell receptor beta chains listed next were all sequenced from one sample in a study of cytomegalovirus exposure and HLA in healthy donors. PCR used 60 Vbeta primers and 13 Jbeta primers. Some clones are missing from TCRdb's copy, which holds only in-frame ones; the method was immunoSEQ multiplex PCR. The sample shows 90,000 to 150,000 clones, 60% to 85% of them seen only once. Specimen: PBMCs. The receptors come from a woman aged 25 to 39 in good health and CMV-seropositive.

The V gene is TRBV19, the J gene TRBJ1-4; D not certain. Trimming removed 6 bases from V and 7 bases from J, with 18 bases in between. The length of the CDR3 is 15 residues. CDR1 is LNHDA, CDR2 SQIVND, per germline (reference sequence). CDR3 protein: CASRFRPAASEKLFF. The CDR3 region has the DNA TGTGCCAGTAGATTCCGTCCCGCAGCGAGTGAAAAACTGTTTTTT.

To note about this clone: The junction does not match germline at one end; this may be a read error. The genes are TRBV11-2 and TRBJ2-7; maybe TRBD2 (5 bases). Germline V gene sequence: CDR1 SGHAT, CDR2 FQNNGV. The CDR3 is made up of 14 amino acids. CDR3 DNA: TGTGCCAGCAGCTTAGGTGGGAGCTCCTGCGAGCAGTACTTC. It yields the protein CASSLGGSSCEQYF. The full variable domain, completed using reference TRBV11-2 and TRBJ2-7, is EAGVAQSPRYKIIEKRQSVAFWCNPISGHATLYWYQQILGQGPKLLIQFQNNGVVDDSQLPKDRFSAERLKGVDSTLKIQPAKLEDSAVYLCASSLGGSSCEQYFGPGTRLTVT.

The CDR3 bases are TGCGCCAGCAGCCAAGTTTCGTCAACGACAGGGGTCTCCTTCTATGGCTACACCTTC. Its protein is CASSQVSSTTGVSFYGYTF. J is TRBJ1-2 and V is TRBV4-1; 8 positions agree with TRBD1. The ends lost 1 base at V and 4 bases at J; junction bases unmatched: 17. The CDR3 is 19 amino acids. Per the germline V gene, CDR1 is MGHRA and CDR2 is YSYEKL.

This clone was seen a few times. The chain couples TRBV14 to TRBJ1-1; TRBD1 is a possible D gene (5 bases). V lost 5 bases and J 5 bases, leaving 12 bases between the germline ends. The CDR3 covers 13 residues. The germline V gene has CDR1 SGHDN and CDR2 FVKESK. This CDR3 reads CASSVMRGTEAFF. CDR3 in DNA: TGTGCCAGCAGCGTGATGCGGGGGACTGAAGCTTTCTTT.

A few counts support this clone. The gene calls are TRBV19 and TRBJ1-4; the D gene is possibly TRBD1 (6 bases). The germline CDR1 and CDR2 sequences are LNHDA and SQIVND (reference sequence). V lost 4 bases to trimming and J lost 7 bases, with 19 bases between them. The CDR3 length is 16 residues. The CDR3 sequence: CASSTRRGGLIEKLFF. CDR3 coding DNA: TGTGCCAGTAGTACTCGCCGGGGGGGGCTGATTGAAAAACTGTTTTTT.

This chain uses TRBV11-2 with TRBJ2-1; tentative D call: TRBD2 (6 bases). The germline CDR1 and CDR2 sequences are SGHAT and FQNNGV. The CDR3 is 12 residues long. Trimming removed 8 bases from V and 3 bases from J, with 8 bases in between. The CDR3 protein is CASHSGYNEQFF. The CDR3 coding sequence is TGTGCCAGCCATAGCGGCTACAATGAGCAGTTCTTC.